This is a list of T cell receptor beta chains from one sample in a study of shared clonotypes between healthy human individuals. Libraries were prepared by immunoSEQ multiplex PCR; TCRdb keeps only in-frame clonotypes and omits some of them. The sample consists of 190,000 or so clones, about 68% of them appearing once. Sample: memory CD4+ T cells sorted from blood. Source of these receptors: a man between 25 and 39 years old in good health. CDR3s include the opening cysteine and the closing phenylalanine or tryptophan. The D gene is left open where the match is weak. Clone size is stated in some rows and not others, as once, few, many or a class when expanded.

V gene	D gene	clone size	J gene	CDR3 DNA	CDR3 protein
TRBV6-5	NA	NA	TRBJ2-5	TGTGCCAGCACCCACCTAGAGACCCAGTACTTC	CASTHLETQYF
TRBV7-6	NA	few	TRBJ2-7	TGTGCCAGCAGCCCCTATCCTCCGAGCTCCTACGAGCAGTACTTC	CASSPYPPSSYEQYF
TRBV11-2	NA	NA	TRBJ1-1	TGTGCCAGCAGCTTAGAGGGGGCGAAGAGTACTGAAGCTTTCTTT	CASSLEGAKSTEAFF
TRBV27	NA	few	TRBJ1-5	TGTGCCAGCAGTTTAAACGGTCAGCCCCAGCATTTT	CASSLNGQPQHF
TRBV2	TRBD2	NA	TRBJ2-7	TGTGCCAGCAACGCGGGAGGTCGGGGCTACGAGCAGTACTTC	CASNAGGRGYEQYF
TRBV7-2	NA	once	TRBJ2-3	TGTGCCGGCCAGGGTACAGGGTCCTCGGATACGCAGTATTTT	CAGQGTGSSDTQYF
TRBV28	NA	few	TRBJ1-4	TGTGCCAGCAGCCCATTATCACTTCAAGGGGTGTTGGGTGAAAAACTGTTTTTT	CASSPLSLQGVLGEKLFF
TRBV6-5	NA	many	TRBJ2-5	TGTGCCAGCAGTTCACTGATTGGGATAGGGACCCAGTACTTC	CASSSLIGIGTQYF
TRBV5-1	NA	NA	TRBJ1-1	TGCGCCAGCAGCCCGGGGATTTTTCTGAACACTGAAGCTTTCTTT	CASSPGIFLNTEAFF
TRBV5-1	NA	once	TRBJ1-3	TGCGCCAGCAGCTTGGCCGGGACGGCGGGAAACACCATATATTTT	CASSLAGTAGNTIYF
TRBV21-1	NA	NA	TRBJ2-1	TGTGCCAGCACTTGGGGACGGAATTACAATGAGCAGTTCTTC	CASTWGRNYNEQFF
TRBV29-1	NA	once	TRBJ2-3	TGCAGCGTTGATCGCCTAGTTAAAGGCACAGATACGCAGTATTTT	CSVDRLVKGTDTQYF
TRBV29-1	NA	NA	TRBJ2-3	TGCAGCGTTGTGCGGGACAGCACAGATACGCAGTATTTT	CSVVRDSTDTQYF
TRBV19	NA	few	TRBJ2-2	TGTGCCGGCGCGGAACCGAACACCGGGGAGCTGTTTTTT	CAGAEPNTGELFF
TRBV5-6	NA	NA	TRBJ2-2	TGTGCCAGCAGCTTGGTAGGGGTGACCGGGGAGCTGTTTTTT	CASSLVGVTGELFF
TRBV5-1	TRBD1	NA	TRBJ2-7	TGCGCCAGCGGGCGAGGGACAGGGGATGAGGAGCAGTACTTC	CASGRGTGDEEQYF
TRBV5-1	NA	NA	TRBJ2-2	TGCGCCAGCAGCTTGGATAATAGGCCCCACGGGGAGCTGTTTTTT	CASSLDNRPHGELFF
TRBV6-5	NA	NA	TRBJ1-1	TGTGCCACACATGAGAACACTGAAGCTTTCTTT	CATHENTEAFF
TRBV14	NA	NA	TRBJ1-4	TGTGCCAGCAGCCTAGGGAGCCGGGTCGAGTTCCTGGGGCCCTTCTACGAAAAACTGTTTTTT	CASSLGSRVEFLGPFYEKLFF
TRBV25-1	TRBD1	many	TRBJ1-3	TGTGCCAGCAGTGAATGGGGGGGACAGGGCCCAGGAAACACCATATATTTT	CASSEWGGQGPGNTIYF
TRBV15	TRBD1	NA	TRBJ2-5	TGTGCCACCAGCAGAGTCCGCACGGCAGGGGGCCAAGAGACCCAGTACTTC	CATSRVRTAGGQETQYF
TRBV28	NA	NA	TRBJ1-2	TGTGCCAGCAGTCTTCTGGACTTTGGCTACACCTTC	CASSLLDFGYTF
TRBV5-4	NA	NA	TRBJ2-7	TGTGCCAGCAGCTCGGGACGTTCGAAAACCTACGAGCAGTACTTC	CASSSGRSKTYEQYF
TRBV2	NA	NA	TRBJ1-2	TGTGCCAGCAGTGAAATGTTGGGGGGTGGCTACACCTTC	CASSEMLGGGYTF
TRBV11-2	TRBD1	NA	TRBJ2-1	TGTGCCAGCAGGAGGACAGGGTTTGTCAATGAGCAGTTCTTC	CASRRTGFVNEQFF
TRBV29-1	TRBD1	NA	TRBJ2-2	TGCAGCGCGGGGAGGGACAGGGGACTCTCTTCCGGGGAGCTGTTTTTT	CSAGRDRGLSSGELFF
TRBV11-2	NA	NA	TRBJ2-3	TGTGCCAGCAGCTTCGACAGAGATACGCAGTATTTT	CASSFDRDTQYF
TRBV5-8	NA	NA	TRBJ1-4	TGTGCCAGCAGCTTGACTAGGGACATCCCAAAGGCGGGGTTTAATGAAAAACTGTTTTTT	CASSLTRDIPKAGFNEKLFF
TRBV11-3	NA	NA	TRBJ2-1	TGTGCCAGCAGCTTAGCGGGGGCAGCTAGAGAGCAGTTCTTC	CASSLAGAAREQFF
TRBV7-2	NA	NA	TRBJ2-7	TGTGCCAGCAGCCTATCATCTAGCGCCGCCTACGAGCAGTACTTC	CASSLSSSAAYEQYF
TRBV5-3	NA	NA	TRBJ2-5	TGTGCCAGCAGCTTGGGCCCAGGGATAGAGACCCAGTACTTC	CASSLGPGIETQYF
TRBV9	TRBD1	NA	TRBJ1-1	TGTGCCAGCAGCGTAGCCGTCAGGGGGAGGGAAACTGAAGCTTTCTTT	CASSVAVRGRETEAFF
TRBV6-1	NA	NA	TRBJ2-7	TGTGCCAGCCGTCCCGGGGCTAGTCCCTCCTACGAGCAGTACTTC	CASRPGASPSYEQYF
TRBV7-2	NA	NA	TRBJ1-2	TGTGCCAGCAGCTTAAGCGGATGGGGCTACACCTTC	CASSLSGWGYTF
TRBV2	TRBD1	NA	TRBJ2-3	TGTGCCAGCACGACAGGGTGGAGCACAGATACGCAGTATTTT	CASTTGWSTDTQYF
TRBV7-6	NA	NA	TRBJ1-1	TGTGCCAGCAGCTTGGGGGGGGCGCGGACTGAAGCTTTCTTT	CASSLGGARTEAFF
TRBV14	TRBD2	NA	TRBJ2-3	TGTGCCAGCAGCCAGGGACTACTAGCGGGAGGAACAGATACGCAGTATTTT	CASSQGLLAGGTDTQYF
TRBV29-1	NA	few	TRBJ2-6	TGCAGCGCGACTTTTGCTGGGGCCAACGTCCTGACTTTC	CSATFAGANVLTF
TRBV7-2	TRBD1	NA	TRBJ2-5	TGTGCCAGCAGGGCTGGGACAGGCAACCAAGAGACCCAGTACTTC	CASRAGTGNQETQYF
TRBV4-3	NA	NA	TRBJ2-3	TGCGCCAGCAGCCGAGACCAGGGGACCGCAGATACGCAGTATTTT	CASSRDQGTADTQYF
TRBV28	TRBD1	NA	TRBJ2-3	TGTGCCAGCAAAAAGACAGGGAGCACAGATACGCAGTATTTT	CASKKTGSTDTQYF
TRBV11-3	NA	NA	TRBJ2-3	TGTGCCAGCAGCCTTACTCCAGATACGCAGTATTTT	CASSLTPDTQYF
TRBV28	NA	few	TRBJ1-5	TGTGCCAGCAGCCCTGGGGGTAGCAATCAGCCCCAGCATTTT	CASSPGGSNQPQHF